Detailed here is one T cell receptor (beta chain). The protocol was immunoSEQ multiplex PCR, while the TCRdb copy is restricted to in-frame clones and leaves out a portion. The sample holds approximately 140,000 clones, approximately 90% seen once. The sample belongs to a study of blood T cell repertoires in COVID-19. Study in general: There were acute and convalescent COVID-19 samples, and they came from the United States, Italy and Spain. In each case, the material was cDNA or gDNA derived from T cells, B-cell-depleted T cells, or PBMCs.

Recruits, aged about 18 to 90 years, lived in some 25 US areas. Donors were grouped by their self-reported clinical history. V gave up 2 bases and J gave up 3 bases, with 21 bases separating them. The CDR3 extends over 18 amino acids. Germline V CDR1 and CDR2: SGHTA, FQGNSA. This clonotype was sampled from a woman aged 30 to 39 with acute COVID-19. The material sequenced was PBMCs or T cells enriched from blood (not recorded which). The chain couples TRBV7-2 to TRBJ2-3; tentatively, D is TRBD1 (6 bases). CDR3 protein: CASSLNSRDTTGTDTQYF. CDR3 DNA: TGTGCCAGCAGCTTAAACTCGAGGGACACCACGGGAACAGATACGCAGTATTTT.